One and the same sample provided the 27 T cell receptor beta chains below, sequenced in a study of blood T cell repertoires in COVID-19. Only in-frame clones appear in the TCRdb table, and some are missing; sequencing was by immunoSEQ multiplex PCR. The sample has about 170,000 clones, 88% seen once. Sequenced material: peripheral blood. All receptors come from a man in his fifties or sixties with acute or convalescent COVID-19.

The chain carries TRBV29-1 and TRBJ2-7; no clear D. The V gene lost 5 bases and the J gene lost 0 bases, with 14 bases spanning the gap. This CDR3 is built from 14 residues. Germline assignment: CDR1 SQVTM and CDR2 ANQGSEA. The CDR3 bases are TGCAGCGTTTTGAACAGCCTAAGCTCCTACGAGCAGTACTTC. Its translation is CSVLNSLSSYEQYF.

The CDR3 DNA reads as TGCGCCAGCAGCCCTAGATCCGACTATGGCTACACCTTC. Protein product: CASSPRSDYGYTF. The chain recombines TRBV5-1 with TRBJ1-2; no definite D call. From germline, CDR1 is SGHRS and CDR2 YFSETQ. This CDR3 is 13 amino acids long. V was trimmed by 4 bases and J by 3 bases, leaving 10 bases between them.

V and J are TRBV11-2 and TRBJ1-2; 8 bases line up with TRBD1. Germline assignment: CDR1 SGHAT and CDR2 FQNNGV. The CDR3 length is 13 residues. V shed 6 bases, J shed 8 bases, and the junction held 8 bases outside the gene matches. The chain's CDR3 is CASSWDRTGGYTF. For the CDR3, the DNA is TGTGCCAGCAGTTGGGACAGGACGGGCGGCTACACCTTC.

The J gene is TRBJ2-7, the V gene TRBV9, with TRBD1 identical over 8 bases. There are 15 residues in the CDR3. Unmatched junction bases numbered 5, after V lost 0 bases and J lost 3 bases. Germline values: CDR1 SGDLS, CDR2 YYNGEE. In nucleotides, the CDR3 is TGTGCCAGCAGCGTAGGTGCTGGACAGGGCTACGAGCAGTACGTC. Protein: CASSVGAGQGYEQYV.

This sequence joins TRBV19 and TRBJ1-2; D unclear. Germline loops: CDR1 LNHDA, CDR2 SQIVND (reference sequence). The V end was cut by 7 bases, the J end by 4 bases, with 13 bases between. The CDR3 runs to 13 residues. CDR3 region: CASTEGTGYGYTF. In DNA form, the CDR3 reads TGTGCCAGTACTGAGGGCACCGGCTATGGCTACACCTTC.

The chain couples TRBV5-5 to TRBJ1-2; TRBD1 might be the D (5 bases). Trimming pared 0 bases from V and 3 bases from J, leaving 9 bases between. This CDR3 comprises 14 residues. From germline, CDR1 is SGHKS and CDR2 YYEKEE (reference sequence). In nucleotides, the CDR3 is TGTGCCAGCAGCTTGGGTTCGGGGGACTATGGCTACACCTTC. The encoded protein is CASSLGSGDYGYTF. The full variable domain, with the rest looked up from reference TRBV5-5 and TRBJ1-2, is DAGVTQSPTHLIKTRGQQVTLRCSPISGHKSVSWYQQVLGQGPQFIFQYYEKEERGRGNFPDRFSARQFPNYSSELNVNALLLGDSALYLCASSLGSGDYGYTFGSGTRLTVV.

The gene calls are TRBV7-2 and TRBJ2-1; 9 bases align to TRBD1. The junction had 5 bases not matched to a gene; V was cut back by 4 bases and J by 7 bases. CDR3 length: 14 amino acids. Germline V gives CDR1 SGHTA, CDR2 FQGNSA. The DNA of the CDR3 is TGTGCCAGCAGCTCTGACAGGGGGGCAAATGAGCAGTTCTTC. Amino acid sequence: CASSSDRGANEQFF.

CDR3 in DNA: TGTGCCAGCAGTCGGACTGGCTACGAGCAGTACTTC. Protein product: CASSRTGYEQYF. The V and J genes are TRBV11-1 and TRBJ2-7; D is perhaps TRBD2 (5 bases). The CDR3 is 12 residues long. The ends were cut back, 6 bases at V and 3 bases at J, with 9 bases in the middle. Germline V gene data show CDR1 as SGHAT and CDR2 as FQDESV (reference sequence).

V and J are TRBV6-2 or TRBV6-3 and TRBJ2-7, with 7 bases matching TRBD1. J lost 3 bases, V lost 2 bases, and 7 bases had no gene match. This CDR3 comprises 15 residues. Per germline, CDR1 MNHEY and CDR2 SVGEGT. The CDR3 DNA sequence: TGTGCCAGCAGTTACGACGGGACAGTTCTCTACGAGCAGTACTTC. This codes for CASSYDGTVLYEQYF.

The chain joins TRBV11-3 to TRBJ1-2, with D possibly TRBD1 on 6 matching bases. CDR1 and CDR2 (germline): SGHNT, YENEEA. Trimming left V 5 bases short and J 2 bases short, with 9 bases between. The CDR3 is 13 amino acids. The CDR3 DNA follows: TGTGCCAGCAGCCATGGACAGAACTATGGCTACACCTTC. Protein sequence: CASSHGQNYGYTF.

The chain combines TRBV27 with TRBJ2-1; TRBD1 might be the D (6 bases). The V gene lost 2 bases and the J gene lost 5 bases, with 13 bases spanning the gap. Germline-derived CDR1 and CDR2 are MNHEY and SMNVEV (reference sequence). The length of the CDR3 is 15 residues. The CDR3 protein is CASSLGYRQDNEQFF. CDR3 bases: TGTGCCAGCAGTTTAGGGTATCGACAGGACAATGAGCAGTTCTTC.

This chain links TRBV5-6 with TRBJ1-1; TRBD1 matches 7 bases. This CDR3 is 15 amino acids long. With 4 bases clipped from V and 4 bases from J, the junction kept 10 bases outside the gene matches. Germline V CDR1 and CDR2: SGHDT, YYEEEE. The DNA of the CDR3 is TGTGCCAGCAGCACTTTACTACAGGGGATCACTGAAGCTTTCTTT. As protein: CASSTLLQGITEAFF.

This chain joins TRBV9 and TRBJ1-2, with D unclear. Trimming left V 0 bases short and J 4 bases short, with 22 bases between. CDR3 length equals 18 residues. The germline V gene has CDR1 SGDLS and CDR2 YYNGEE. CDR3 bases: TGTGCCAGCAGCGTAGGACCCCCAGTGGGCGAAGTTTTCTATGGCTACACCTTC. Protein product: CASSVGPPVGEVFYGYTF.

The V and J genes are TRBV5-4 and TRBJ2-3; D is ambiguous. CDR3 length: 15 amino acids. CDR1 and CDR2 (germline): SGHNT, YYREEE (reference sequence). V was clipped by 1 base and J by 2 bases, with 11 bases between them. CDR3 region: CASSLNTRSTDTQYF. In DNA form, the CDR3 reads TGTGCCAGCAGCTTGAATACACGATCCACAGATACGCAGTATTTT.

The CDR3 nucleotides are TGTGCCAGTTGCGGACTGGATCCTCTCACAGATACGCAGTATTTT. Residues: CASCGLDPLTDTQYF. The rearrangement links TRBV2 to TRBJ2-3; TRBD2 is a possible D gene (5 bases). Germline CDR1 SNHLY, CDR2 FYNNEI. Trimming took 9 bases from V and 2 from J, leaving 18 bases between them. The CDR3 length is 15 residues. Looking up the rest from reference TRBV2 and TRBJ2-3 gives the full variable domain: EPEVTQTPSHQVTQMGQEVILRCVPISNHLYFYWYRQILGQKVEFLVSFYNNEISEKSEIFDDQFSVERPDGSNFTLKIRSTKLEDSAMYFCASCGLDPLTDTQYFGPGTRLTVL.

A single count supports this clone. This rearrangement joins TRBV7-3 to TRBJ1-6, with D possibly matching TRBD1 (6 bases). The CDR3 sequence is 15 residues long. Germline CDR1 and CDR2: SGHTA and FQGTGA. V lost 5 bases and J lost 4, with 12 bases in between. The DNA for the CDR3 is TGTGCCAGCAGCCGACAGGCCGATTATAATTCACCCCTCCACTTT. Translating it yields CASSRQADYNSPLHF.

The rearrangement joins TRBV9 to TRBJ2-5, with 7 bases fitting TRBD1. Germline assignment: CDR1 SGDLS and CDR2 YYNGEE. The J segment lost 3 bases and the V segment lost 3 bases, leaving 8 bases of the junction unmatched. The CDR3 length is 15 residues. The CDR3 nucleotides are TGTGCCAGCAGCGACTCAATCGGGACAGAAGAGACCCAGTACTTC. It specifies CASSDSIGTEETQYF.

V usage is TRBV19 and J usage is TRBJ2-7; tentatively, D is TRBD1 (6 bases). The CDR3 is 14 residues long. V was trimmed by 6 bases and J by 4 bases, leaving 16 bases between them. CDR1 and CDR2 (germline): LNHDA, SQIVND (reference sequence). DNA for the CDR3: TGTGCCAGTAGGCCTGGACAGAGGGATTACGAGCAGTACTTC. Amino acids: CASRPGQRDYEQYF.

The chain couples TRBV19 to TRBJ2-6; unclear D gene. CDR1 is LNHDA, CDR2 SQIVND, per germline (reference sequence). The CDR3 is made up of 20 amino acids. Trimming cost V 0 bases and J 0 bases, with 18 bases left between them. The CDR3 nucleotides read TGTGCCAGTAGTATAGACAGGAACCCGATTAAGAGCTCTGGGGCCAACGTCCTGACTTTC. Translation gives CASSIDRNPIKSSGANVLTF.

The chain joins TRBV12-3 or TRBV12-4 to TRBJ2-5; D remains ambiguous. Between the trimmed V and J ends, which lost 3 bases and 7 bases, there was a span of 12 bases. The CDR3 contains 13 residues. In DNA form, the CDR3 reads TGTGCCAGCAGTTTCGCGGTTGGTGGGACCCAGTACTTC. Its protein product is CASSFAVGGTQYF.

The chain combines TRBV5-1 with TRBJ2-3, with a tentative D call TRBD2 (6 bases). This CDR3 has 14 amino acids. V dropped 3 bases and J dropped 3 bases, with 11 bases sitting between them. Per the germline V gene, CDR1 is SGHRS and CDR2 is YFSETQ. The CDR3 nucleotides are TGCGCCAGCAGCTATGGGGGAGGAACAGATACGCAGTATTTT. As protein: CASSYGGGTDTQYF.

The chain joins TRBV4-3 to TRBJ1-2; TRBD1 matches 9 bases. The CDR3 covers 16 residues. The germline CDR1 and CDR2 sequences are LGHNA and YSLEER. The J segment lost 5 bases and the V segment lost 0 bases, leaving 7 bases of the junction unmatched. For the CDR3, the DNA is TGCGCCAGCAGCCAAGATTGGACAGGGGCACCTTATGGCTACACCTTC. Translating it yields CASSQDWTGAPYGYTF.

The chain combines TRBV2 with TRBJ2-6; perhaps TRBD2 as D (5 bases). The CDR3 runs to 15 residues. V was trimmed by 5 bases and J by 4 bases, leaving 12 bases between them. Per germline, CDR1 SNHLY and CDR2 FYNNEI. The CDR3 DNA reads as TGTGCCAGCAGTCGGGAAGGAACGGGGGCCAACGTCCTGACTTTC. Translating it yields CASSREGTGANVLTF.

The rearrangement joins TRBV6-4 to TRBJ1-2; D remains unclear. In germline, CDR1 is MRHNA, CDR2 SNTAGT. V lost 5 bases to trimming and J lost 3 bases, with 10 bases between them. This CDR3 is 13 amino acids long. As DNA, the CDR3 is TGTGCCAGCAGTCCATCCGGGGACTATGGCTACACCTTC. It yields the protein CASSPSGDYGYTF.

This clone appeared a single time. This chain connects TRBV18 to TRBJ1-1; a possible D gene is TRBD1 (5 bases). This CDR3 contains 13 residues. Germline V gives CDR1 KGHSH, CDR2 LQKENI. Trimming pared 4 bases from V and 2 bases from J, leaving 8 bases between. The CDR3 region is CASSLGQNTEAFF. The CDR3 DNA reads TGTGCCAGCTCACTTGGACAAAACACTGAAGCTTTCTTT.

This clone occurred once. V is TRBV7-9 and J is TRBJ1-3; TRBD1 might be the D (5 bases). V was shortened by 8 bases and J by 2 bases, with 19 bases between the two germline ends. The CDR3 extends over 16 amino acids. Per germline, CDR1 SEHNR and CDR2 FQNEAQ (reference sequence). This CDR3 reads CASAPPTAGPGNTIYF. CDR3 DNA: TGTGCCAGCGCACCCCCCACGGCAGGGCCTGGAAACACCATATATTTT. The complete variable domain, with remaining parts taken from reference TRBV7-9 and TRBJ1-3, reads DTGVSQNPRHKITKRGQNVTFRCDPISEHNRLYWYRQTLGQGPEFLTYFQNEAQLEKSRLLSDRFSAERPKGSFSTLEIQRTEQGDSAMYLCASAPPTAGPGNTIYFGEGSWLTVV.

V is TRBV5-6 and J is TRBJ2-7; perhaps TRBD1 as D (5 bases). Trimming took off 3 bases at V and 7 bases at J, with 11 bases between the two ends. There are 12 residues in the CDR3. Germline V CDR1 and CDR2: SGHDT, YYEEEE. The CDR3 is CASSWMGREQYV. CDR3 nucleotide sequence: TGTGCCAGCAGCTGGATGGGGCGTGAGCAGTACGTC.